This T cell receptor (beta chain) was captured in a study of cytomegalovirus exposure and HLA in healthy donors. Per germline, CDR1 GTSNPN and CDR2 SVGIG (reference sequence). The CDR3 runs 15 residues. J gave up 0 bases and V 4 bases, and 8 bases lay outside the gene matches. With 60 Vbeta and 13 Jbeta primers, the PCR was carried out. Generated by immunoSEQ multiplex PCR, the TCRdb table keeps only in-frame clones and is missing some. The sample lists some 270,000 clones, about nine tenths occurring once. Sequenced input: PBMCs. The chain is built from TRBV30 and TRBJ2-5, with 7 bases aligning to TRBD1. The TCR sequence derives from a girl aged 2 to 9 in good health and CMV-seronegative. The CDR3 DNA follows: TGTGCCTGGAATCGGATAGGGGGCCACCAAGAGACCCAGTACTTC. It codes for CAWNRIGGHQETQYF. Together with reference TRBV30 and TRBJ2-5, the CDR3 gives the full variable domain: SQTIHQWPATLVQPVGSPLSLECTVEGTSNPNLYWYRQAAGRGLQLLFYSVGIGQISSEVPQNLSASRPQDRQFILSSKKLLLSDSGFYLCAWNRIGGHQETQYFGPGTRLLVL.